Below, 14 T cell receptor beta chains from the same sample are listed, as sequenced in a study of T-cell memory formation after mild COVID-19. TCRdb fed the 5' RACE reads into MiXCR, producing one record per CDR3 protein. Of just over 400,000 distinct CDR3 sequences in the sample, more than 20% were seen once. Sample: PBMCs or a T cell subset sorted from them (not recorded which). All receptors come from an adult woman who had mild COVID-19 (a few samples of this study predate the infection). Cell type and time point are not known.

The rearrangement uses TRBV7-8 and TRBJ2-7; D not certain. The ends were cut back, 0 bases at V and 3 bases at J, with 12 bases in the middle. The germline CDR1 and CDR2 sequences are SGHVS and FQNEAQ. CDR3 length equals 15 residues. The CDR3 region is CASSLALSQSYEQYF. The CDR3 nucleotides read TGTGCCAGCAGCTTAGCGCTCTCTCAGAGCTACGAGCAGTACTTC. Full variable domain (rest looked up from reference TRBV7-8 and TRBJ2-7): GAGVSQSPRYKVAKRGQDVALRCDPISGHVSLFWYQQALGQGPEFLTYFQNEAQLDKSGLPSDRFFAERPEGSVSTLKIQRTQQEDSAVYLCASSLALSQSYEQYFGPGTRLTVT.

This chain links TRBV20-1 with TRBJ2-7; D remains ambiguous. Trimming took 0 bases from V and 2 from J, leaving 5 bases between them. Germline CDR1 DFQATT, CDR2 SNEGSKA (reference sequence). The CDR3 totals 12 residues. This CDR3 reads CSARDEAYEQYF. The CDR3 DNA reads TGCAGTGCTAGAGATGAGGCCTACGAGCAGTACTTC.

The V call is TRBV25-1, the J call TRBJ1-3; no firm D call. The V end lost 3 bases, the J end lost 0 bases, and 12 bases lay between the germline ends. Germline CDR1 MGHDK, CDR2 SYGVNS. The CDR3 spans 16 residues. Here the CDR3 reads CASSDKDGSSGNTIYF. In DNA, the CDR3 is TGTGCCAGCAGTGACAAGGACGGAAGCTCTGGAAACACCATATATTTT.

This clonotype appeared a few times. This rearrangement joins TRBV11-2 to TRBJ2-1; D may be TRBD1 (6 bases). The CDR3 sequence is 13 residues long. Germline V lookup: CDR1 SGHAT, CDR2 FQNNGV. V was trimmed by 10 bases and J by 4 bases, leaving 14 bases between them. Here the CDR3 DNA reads TGTGCCACCTCCCCCCAGGGGTACAATGAGCAGTTCTTC. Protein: CATSPQGYNEQFF.

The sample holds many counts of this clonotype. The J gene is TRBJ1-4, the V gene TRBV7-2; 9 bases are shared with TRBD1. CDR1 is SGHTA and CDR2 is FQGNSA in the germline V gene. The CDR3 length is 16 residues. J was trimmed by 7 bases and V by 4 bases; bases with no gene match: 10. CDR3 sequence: CASSSQQGARSEKLFF. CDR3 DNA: TGTGCCAGCAGCTCGCAACAGGGGGCGCGCAGTGAAAAACTGTTTTTT.

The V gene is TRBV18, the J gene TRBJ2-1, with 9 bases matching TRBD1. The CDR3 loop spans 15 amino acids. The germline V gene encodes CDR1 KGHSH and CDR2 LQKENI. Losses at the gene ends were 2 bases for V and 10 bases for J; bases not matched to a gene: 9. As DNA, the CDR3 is TGTGCCAGCTCACCAATGGTGGGACAGGGAAAGGAGCAGTTCTTC. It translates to CASSPMVGQGKEQFF.

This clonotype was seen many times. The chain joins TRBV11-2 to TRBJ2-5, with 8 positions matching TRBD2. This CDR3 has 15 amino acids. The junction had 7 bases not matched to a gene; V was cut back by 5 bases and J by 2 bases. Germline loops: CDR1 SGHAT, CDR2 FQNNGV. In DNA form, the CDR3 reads TGTGCCAGCAGCCTGAGCGGGGGCCTGCAAGAGACCCAGTACTTC. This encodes CASSLSGGLQETQYF.

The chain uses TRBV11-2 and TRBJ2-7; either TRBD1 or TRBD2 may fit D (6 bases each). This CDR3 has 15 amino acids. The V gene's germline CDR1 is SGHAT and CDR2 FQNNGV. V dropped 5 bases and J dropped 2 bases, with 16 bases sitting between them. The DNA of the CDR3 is TGTGCCAGCAGCCCTGCCGGTGGGGGGCCCTACGAGCAGTACTTC. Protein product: CASSPAGGGPYEQYF.

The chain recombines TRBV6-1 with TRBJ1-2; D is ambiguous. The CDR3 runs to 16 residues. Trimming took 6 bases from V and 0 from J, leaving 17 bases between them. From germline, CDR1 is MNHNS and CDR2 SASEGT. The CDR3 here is CASRYSRSVANYGYTF. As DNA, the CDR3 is TGTGCCAGCAGGTACAGCAGATCAGTAGCTAACTATGGCTACACCTTC.

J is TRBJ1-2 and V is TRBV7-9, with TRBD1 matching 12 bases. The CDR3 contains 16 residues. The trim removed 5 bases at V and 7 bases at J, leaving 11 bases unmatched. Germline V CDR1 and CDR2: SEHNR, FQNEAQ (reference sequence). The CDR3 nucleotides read TGTGCCAGCAGCCCCCCCAGGGACAGGGGGCGGGGTGGCTACACCTTC. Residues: CASSPPRDRGRGGYTF.

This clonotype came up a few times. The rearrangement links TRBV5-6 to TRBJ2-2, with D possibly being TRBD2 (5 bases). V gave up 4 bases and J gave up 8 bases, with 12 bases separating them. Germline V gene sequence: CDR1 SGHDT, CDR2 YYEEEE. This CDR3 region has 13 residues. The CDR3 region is CASSPVGRGELFF. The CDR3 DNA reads TGTGCCAGCAGCCCGGTTGGGAGAGGGGAGCTGTTTTTT.

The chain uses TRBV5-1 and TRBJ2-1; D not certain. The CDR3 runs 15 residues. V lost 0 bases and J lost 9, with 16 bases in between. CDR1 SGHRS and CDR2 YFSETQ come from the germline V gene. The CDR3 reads CASSLARIDKTEQFF. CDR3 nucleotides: TGCGCCAGCAGCTTGGCCAGGATAGACAAGACTGAGCAGTTCTTC. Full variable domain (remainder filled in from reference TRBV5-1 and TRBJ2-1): KAGVTQTPRYLIKTRGQQVTLSCSPISGHRSVSWYQQTPGQGLQFLFEYFSETQRNKGNFPGRFSGRQFSNSRSEMNVSTLELGDSALYLCASSLARIDKTEQFFGPGTRLTVL.

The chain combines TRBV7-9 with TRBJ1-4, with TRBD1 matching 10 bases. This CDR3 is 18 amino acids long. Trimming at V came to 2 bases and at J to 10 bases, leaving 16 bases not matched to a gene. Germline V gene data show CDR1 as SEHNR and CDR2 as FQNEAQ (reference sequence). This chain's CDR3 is CASSLSTRQGAPNGKLFF. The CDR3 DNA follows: TGTGCCAGCAGCTTATCCACAAGACAGGGGGCGCCGAACGGAAAACTGTTTTTT.

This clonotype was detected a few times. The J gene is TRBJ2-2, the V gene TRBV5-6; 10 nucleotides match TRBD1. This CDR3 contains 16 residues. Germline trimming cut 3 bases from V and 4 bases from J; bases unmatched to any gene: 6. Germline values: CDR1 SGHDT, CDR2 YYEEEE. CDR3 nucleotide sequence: TGTGCCAGCAGCTGGGGACAGGGGCCAACCACCGGGGAGCTGTTTTTT. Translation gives CASSWGQGPTTGELFF.